This record concerns one TCR beta chain sequence. What it binds is unknown. These data come from a study of OX40 agonist ivuxolimab in advanced cancers. Study in general: Patients received ivuxolimab, an agonistic anti-OX40 (CD134) antibody. Study-wide points: Researchers report that CD8+ T cells had, on average, more expanded clones than CD4+.

TCRdb's table, derived via immunoSEQ multiplex PCR, lists solely in-frame clones and lacks some. Among tens of thousands of clones, 65% to 90% were seen once, and the ten largest hold more than 0.65%. The CDR3 has 17 amino acids. Trimming at V came to 2 bases and at J to 5 bases, leaving 12 bases not matched to a gene. Germline-derived CDR1 and CDR2 are MDHEN and SYDVKM. This chain joins TRBV28 and TRBJ2-7, with 10 bases aligning to TRBD2. The receptor was derived from an adult with an advanced solid tumor such as melanoma, head and neck, liver or kidney cancer. Sequences were derived from CD4+ or CD8+ T cells sorted from blood, sampled in a trial of the OX40 agonist ivuxolimab. Here the CDR3 reads CASSLPISSGRINEQYF. CDR3 bases: TGTGCCAGCAGTTTACCTATCTCTAGCGGGAGAATCAACGAGCAGTACTTC.